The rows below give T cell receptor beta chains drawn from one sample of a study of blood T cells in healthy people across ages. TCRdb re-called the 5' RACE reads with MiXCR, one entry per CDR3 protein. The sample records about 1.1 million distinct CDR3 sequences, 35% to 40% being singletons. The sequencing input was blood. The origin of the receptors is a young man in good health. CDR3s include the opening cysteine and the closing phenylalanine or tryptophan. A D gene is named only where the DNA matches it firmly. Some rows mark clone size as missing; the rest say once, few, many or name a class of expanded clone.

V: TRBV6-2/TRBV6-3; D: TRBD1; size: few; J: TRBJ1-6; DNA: TGTGCCAGCAGTCAGGGACAGGATAATTCACCCCTCCACTTT; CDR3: CASSQGQDNSPLHF
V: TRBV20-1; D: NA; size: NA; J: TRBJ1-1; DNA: TGCAGTGCTAGTGAAGGTGGGGGGCCTGAAGCTTTCTTT; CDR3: CSASEGGGPEAFF
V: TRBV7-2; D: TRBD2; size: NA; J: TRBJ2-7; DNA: TGTGCCAGCAGCACAGCGGGGCCAACCTACGAGCAGTACTTC; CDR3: CASSTAGPTYEQYF
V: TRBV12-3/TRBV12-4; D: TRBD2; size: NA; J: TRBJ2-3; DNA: TGTGCCAGCAGTTCCGGACTAGCGGAGTCCGATACGCAGTATTTT; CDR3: CASSSGLAESDTQYF
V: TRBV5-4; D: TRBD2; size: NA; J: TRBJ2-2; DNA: TGTGCCAGCGGACTAGCGGGGGACGCCGGGGAGCTGTTTTTT; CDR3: CASGLAGDAGELFF
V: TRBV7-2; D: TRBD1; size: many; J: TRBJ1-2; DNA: TGTGCCAGCAGCTCACAGGGGGCGTTAGGCTACACCTTC; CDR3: CASSSQGALGYTF
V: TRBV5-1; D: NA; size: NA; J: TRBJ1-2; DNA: TGCGCCAGCAGCTTGGACGGCAACGGCTACACCTTC; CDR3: CASSLDGNGYTF
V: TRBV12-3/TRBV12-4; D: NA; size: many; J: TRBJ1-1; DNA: TGTGCCAGCAGTTCGACAGACATGAACACTGAAGCTTTCTTT; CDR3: CASSSTDMNTEAFF
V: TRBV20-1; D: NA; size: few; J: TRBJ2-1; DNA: TGCAGTGCTAGTTCCGGGCCTTACGATGAGCAGTTCTTC; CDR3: CSASSGPYDEQFF
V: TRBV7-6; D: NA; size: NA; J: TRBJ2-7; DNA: TGTGCCAGCAGCTTATATGTGTCGGCTAGCTCCTACAATGAGCAGTACTTC; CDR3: CASSLYVSASSYNEQYF
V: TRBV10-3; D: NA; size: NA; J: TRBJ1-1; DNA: TGTGCCATCAGCCTGACAGGATTTAACGCTGAAGCTTTCTTT; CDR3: CAISLTGFNAEAFF
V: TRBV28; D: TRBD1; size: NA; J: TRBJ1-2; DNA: TGTGCCAGCAGAACCGCCGGGACAGGTCTGAACTATGGCTACACCTTC; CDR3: CASRTAGTGLNYGYTF